This TCR beta chain was recovered during a study of shared clonotypes between healthy human individuals (dated by TCRdb to about 2020). About the full investigation: A couple of women and three men aged 18 to 49 years were included in the cohort. For each donor, CD4 naive and CD4 memory were each run on three plates, CD8 naive on two plates, and CD8 memory on one plate. Blood TCR repertoires of four to six healthy adults were deeply sequenced to estimate repertoire size and the extent of clonotype sharing between individuals. Libraries were prepared and TCR repertoires were sequenced by different laboratories using diverse techniques, in order to increase sequencing depth and limit assay-specific biases. Per donor, leukapheresis produced somewhere between about 0.9 and 10 billion PBMCs. The paper as a whole reports these results and caveats: The genetic and exposure-history diversity represented was limited by the small number of donors. Pairwise subsampling led to the expectation that sequencing depth would affect the degree of clonotype sharing among donors. Sampling was restricted to blood, and TCR repertoires in tissue are likely to differ from TCR repertoires in blood. Incomplete sequencing was indicated by rarefaction of sorted-subset datasets, despite the large sequencing depth. Higher generation probabilities were observed for clonotypes shared by all four sorted-subset donors than for non-shared clonotypes. Sharing across several donors was observed for roughly 5% of naive CD4, under 4% of naive CD8, 2% to 2.5% of memory CD4, and over 0.3% of memory CD8 clonotypes. Naive subsets generally had larger estimated clonotype richness than memory subsets did.

TCR CDR3 regions were amplified from genomic DNA by multiplex PCR using the deep immunoSEQ assay. For each cell subset, the extracted genomic DNA was distributed evenly across all wells of several immunoSEQ 96-well plates, and each plate served as one replicate. For sorted subsets, 150 to 250 ng genomic DNA, equal to tens of thousands of T cell genomes, was loaded into each replicate PCR. Purified libraries were measured with a Qubit 3.0 fluorometer, size-checked on a Bioanalyzer 2100, and measured again with the KAPA Library Quantification kit. Every immunoSEQ 96-well plate was sequenced on a separate single-read 150-cycle Illumina NextSeq 550 flow cell. Concerning the study's data processing: The immunoSEQ output contained only junctional sequences without quality scores, so filtering could not match that applied to full-length reads. To assign V/J genes and CDR3, sequences were annotated using PyIR, a Python wrapper for IgBLAST v1.9, with IMGT germline references. Reads were filtered out if the reads had weak V/J assignments (E-value above 1e-6), no CDR3, stop codons, out-of-frame junctions, or ambiguous translated residues. A V3J clonotype was defined by an identical inferred V gene, J gene, and CDR3 amino acid sequence. Percentage overlap between repertoires was computed as shared unique clonotypes divided by the size of the smaller repertoire. RTK rarefaction, the Chao1 estimator, and Recon v2.1 estimates of unobserved clonotypes were used to assess repertoire richness. OLGA was used to compute generation probabilities for all TCRbeta clonotypes that the gDNA method yielded from a few donors. TCRdb limited this immuneACCESS table to in-frame rearrangements with V and J called. A share of clones is missing; checked studies link under half to unresolved V genes, and the rest is unexplained. That table furnishes V, J and clone size, whereas the DNA furnished D and trimming. Recorded for this sample are over 400,000 clones; 95% to 96% of them occurred a single time. The ten largest clones add up to about 0.059% of the sample.

The CDR1 and CDR2 encoded by the germline V gene are MGHDK and SYGVNS. V gives up 1 base and J gives up 1 base, and the segment between their germline ends measures 8 bases. CDR3 length: 16 amino acids, cysteine to phenylalanine. The retained sequence is limited to the CDR3, 48 bases, with the frame set at the first base. About this clone: It lacks a known antigen. The sample holds no much larger clone one base away, and base qualities are not on file.

The donors were healthy, HIV-negative adults who had no recently reported acute infections or vaccinations. All donors were Caucasian adults living in Nashville, Tennessee, USA. Magnetic negative selection was used to enrich CD4+ T cells, after which naive cells were positively selected on CD45RA and the negative fraction became the memory subset. After blood collection by leukapheresis, PBMCs were isolated using Ficoll-Histopaque density gradient centrifugation and then cryopreserved in the vapor phase of liquid nitrogen. Analytical flow cytometry was used to check the purity and quantity of each magnetically sorted T cell population. Each sorted fraction had its genomic DNA isolated and then quantified by UV absorbance on a Nanodrop 2000c.

What was sequenced was naive CD4+ T cells sorted from blood. Explained via the paper, the cell subset or site label denotes: CD45RA+ positively selected. This TCR was sampled from a woman younger than 45 in good health. The chain joins TRBV25-1 to TRBJ2-6; the best D guess is TRBD2, with 6 bases matching. CDR3 loop: CASSEFGGSGANVLTF. The bases read TGTGCCAGCAGTGAATTTGGAGGGTCTGGGGCCAACGTCCTGACTTTC.